This is a list of T cell receptor beta chains from one sample in a study of blood T cell repertoires in COVID-19. Here immunoSEQ multiplex PCR was the method, and the copy in TCRdb shows in-frame clones only, minus some. The sample has about 370,000 clones; 89% are singletons. The sequencing sample was made of peripheral blood. Receptor source: a woman aged 25 to 39 with COVID-19, enrolled during active disease. The CDR3 runs from the conserved cysteine through the conserved F or W. A D gene is named only where the DNA matches it firmly. The size field is filled for only some rows; it gives once, few, many or a size class.

cdr3_aa,cdr3_nt,j_call,d_call,v_call,clone_size
CASRFGRVYEQYF,TGTGCAAGTCGCTTTGGCAGGGTCTACGAGCAGTACTTC,TRBJ2-7,NA,TRBV12-2,NA
CASLLAAVTDTQYF,TGTGCCAGCTTACTAGCGGCCGTCACAGATACGCAGTATTTT,TRBJ2-3,TRBD2,TRBV5-6,NA
CASSLGQGTLGTGELFF,TGTGCCAGCAGTCTGGGACAGGGGACCTTGGGGACCGGGGAGCTGTTTTTT,TRBJ2-2,TRBD1,TRBV6-6,NA
CASNRGGLAIDTDTQYF,TGCGCCAGCAATCGGGGTGGACTAGCGATCGACACAGATACGCAGTATTTT,TRBJ2-3,TRBD2,TRBV10-1,once
CASSPTRSTDTQYF,TGTGCCAGCTCACCAACGCGCAGCACAGATACGCAGTATTTT,TRBJ2-3,NA,TRBV18,NA
CASSPIWGGVYNEQFF,TGTGCCAGCAGCCCCATTTGGGGGGGCGTCTACAATGAGCAGTTCTTC,TRBJ2-1,NA,TRBV11-2,NA
CASSIDATARDTQYF,TGTGCCAGTAGTATAGATGCTACAGCCAGGGATACGCAGTATTTT,TRBJ2-3,NA,TRBV19,NA
CASSVEAGDHGLEQFF,TGTGCCAGCAGCGTAGAGGCAGGGGACCACGGCTTGGAGCAGTTCTTC,TRBJ2-1,NA,TRBV9,NA
CASSLSGFGEQFF,TGTGCCAGCAGTTTGTCTGGTTTCGGTGAGCAGTTCTTC,TRBJ2-1,NA,TRBV6-5,NA
CASSVFPESNTEAFF,TGTGCCAGCAGTGTCTTCCCAGAATCGAACACTGAAGCTTTCTTT,TRBJ1-1,NA,TRBV2,few
CASSYVGQGSYNEQFF,TGTGCCAGCAGTTACGTAGGACAGGGGTCCTACAATGAGCAGTTCTTC,TRBJ2-1,TRBD1,TRBV6-5,NA
CASSYGAGGPSWETQYF,TGTGCCAGCAGTTACGGGGCGGGAGGGCCGTCTTGGGAGACCCAGTACTTC,TRBJ2-5,TRBD2,TRBV6-2/TRBV6-3,NA
CAIGGTGTYEQYF,TGTGCCATCGGTGGGACAGGTACCTACGAGCAGTACTTC,TRBJ2-7,TRBD1,TRBV10-3,NA
CASKGGPGELFF,TGTGCCAGCAAGGGAGGACCCGGGGAGCTGTTTTTT,TRBJ2-2,NA,TRBV27,NA
CASSETGGYGYTF,TGCGCCAGCAGCGAGACAGGGGGCTATGGCTACACCTTC,TRBJ1-2,TRBD1,TRBV4-1,few
CASSGGQRAYEQYF,TGTGCCAGCAGTGGCGGACAGCGAGCCTACGAGCAGTACTTC,TRBJ2-7,NA,TRBV25-1,NA
CASSPSGQGAWYGYTF,TGTGCCAGCAGCCCCTCGGGACAGGGGGCTTGGTATGGCTACACCTTC,TRBJ1-2,TRBD1,TRBV11-2,NA
CASSRGGEAFF,TGTGCCAGCAGTCGGGGAGGTGAAGCTTTCTTT,TRBJ1-1,NA,TRBV6-6,NA
CASSSGAGYEQYF,TGTGCCAGCAGCTCAGGGGCCGGCTACGAGCAGTACTTC,TRBJ2-7,NA,TRBV11-3,NA
CASSPQPGQGAHYGYTF,TGTGCCAGCAGTCCACAGCCGGGACAGGGGGCTCACTATGGCTACACCTTC,TRBJ1-2,TRBD1,TRBV6-6,NA
CASSLSRPGLRPKETQYF,TGTGCCAGCAGCTTAAGCCGCCCGGGACTTCGACCTAAAGAGACCCAGTACTTC,TRBJ2-5,NA,TRBV7-8,NA
CASSLVPGGANVLTF,TGCGCCAGCAGCTTGGTGCCGGGTGGGGCCAACGTCCTGACTTTC,TRBJ2-6,NA,TRBV5-1,NA
CASSLPGTGRNEQYF,TGTGCCAGCAGTCTACCCGGGACAGGGAGAAACGAGCAGTACTTC,TRBJ2-7,TRBD1,TRBV28,NA
CATSDGSEGHNEQFF,TGTGCCACCAGTGATGGTTCGGAGGGCCACAATGAGCAGTTCTTC,TRBJ2-1,NA,TRBV24-1,once
CASSLGGKNIQYF,TGTGCCAGCAGTTTAGGAGGGAAAAACATTCAGTACTTC,TRBJ2-4,NA,TRBV12-3/TRBV12-4,NA
CASSLGAAGGETQYF,TGTGCCAGCAGCTTAGGGGCGGCAGGAGGGGAGACCCAGTACTTC,TRBJ2-5,NA,TRBV7-9,NA
CASSFGGPEAFF,TGTGCCAGCAGTTTCGGCGGCCCCGAAGCTTTCTTT,TRBJ1-1,NA,TRBV12-3/TRBV12-4,NA
CASSQDAGLGNTIYF,TGCGCCAGCAGCCAAGATGCAGGGCTGGGAAACACCATATATTTT,TRBJ1-3,NA,TRBV4-1,NA
CASTAAGGNYGYTF,TGTGCCAGCACCGCCGCGGGGGGAAACTATGGCTACACCTTC,TRBJ1-2,NA,TRBV28,NA
CASSKARIGTVDTQYF,TGTGCCAGCAGCAAAGCTAGGATCGGGACAGTGGATACGCAGTATTTT,TRBJ2-3,NA,TRBV21-1,NA
CASRDRKNTGELFF,TGTGCCAGTAGGGACAGAAAGAACACCGGGGAGCTGTTTTTT,TRBJ2-2,NA,TRBV19,NA
CASRNRDRYQPQHF,TGTGCCAGTAGGAACCGGGACAGATATCAGCCCCAGCATTTT,TRBJ1-5,TRBD1,TRBV19,NA
CASSYDRGYGYTF,TGTGCCAGCAGTTACGACAGAGGCTATGGCTACACCTTC,TRBJ1-2,NA,TRBV6-2/TRBV6-3,NA
CASSQENTLGLAGVNEQFF,TGCGCCAGCAGCCAAGAAAACACCCTGGGACTAGCGGGAGTTAATGAGCAGTTCTTC,TRBJ2-1,TRBD2,TRBV4-3,NA
CASSPRDRVYEQYF,TGTGCCAGCAGCCCCCGGGACAGGGTCTACGAGCAGTACTTC,TRBJ2-7,TRBD1,TRBV7-9,NA
CSASVAGGQQETQYF,TGCAGTGCTAGTGTTGCGGGGGGGCAGCAAGAGACCCAGTACTTC,TRBJ2-5,TRBD2,TRBV20-1,NA
CASSESRDRGYGYTF,TGTGCCAGCAGTGAAAGCCGGGACAGGGGATACGGCTACACCTTC,TRBJ1-2,TRBD1,TRBV5-5,NA
CASSLKNQPQHF,TGTGCCAGCAGCCTAAAGAATCAGCCCCAGCATTTT,TRBJ1-5,NA,TRBV7-2,NA
CASSPSRGASYEQYF,TGTGCCAGCTCACCAAGCAGGGGAGCTTCCTACGAGCAGTACTTC,TRBJ2-7,NA,TRBV18,NA
CASSVVGEGTGELFF,TGTGCCAGCAGCGTAGTAGGGGAGGGGACCGGGGAGCTGTTTTTT,TRBJ2-2,TRBD2,TRBV9,NA
CASSQDHRPAGELFF,TGCGCCAGCAGCCAAGATCACAGGCCGGCGGGGGAGCTGTTTTTT,TRBJ2-2,NA,TRBV4-1,NA
CASSERGHSSTDTQYF,TGTGCCAGCAGTGAAAGGGGACATTCTAGCACAGATACGCAGTATTTT,TRBJ2-3,NA,TRBV6-1,NA
CASSVGPGIAMNTEAFF,TGTGCCAGCAGCGTAGGACCCGGGATCGCCATGAACACTGAAGCTTTCTTT,TRBJ1-1,NA,TRBV9,NA
CASSIGTGGVTSEQFF,TGTGCCAGCAGCATAGGGACAGGGGGCGTCACATCTGAGCAGTTCTTC,TRBJ2-1,TRBD1,TRBV5-6,NA
CASSPSRTGTNTEAFF,TGTGCCAGCTCACCATCCCGGACAGGGACGAACACTGAAGCTTTCTTT,TRBJ1-1,TRBD1,TRBV18,NA
CASSPEALSYEQYF,TGCGCCAGCAGCCCCGAGGCCCTCTCCTACGAGCAGTACTTC,TRBJ2-7,NA,TRBV10-1,few
CASSESQEGSEQYF,TGCGCCAGCAGTGAGTCCCAGGAGGGTAGCGAGCAGTACTTC,TRBJ2-7,NA,TRBV10-1,few
CSVAPQQGNEKLFF,TGCAGCGTTGCCCCTCAACAGGGAAATGAAAAACTGTTTTTT,TRBJ1-4,NA,TRBV29-1,NA
CASSRLGGNTGELFF,TGCGCCAGCAGCCGATTGGGGGGGAATACCGGGGAGCTGTTTTTT,TRBJ2-2,TRBD2,TRBV4-3,NA
CASSQVSGRAGDTQYF,TGTGCCAGCAGCCAAGTTAGCGGGAGGGCTGGAGATACGCAGTATTTT,TRBJ2-3,TRBD2,TRBV4-2,once
CASSHDLGQGAYGYTF,TGCGCCAGCAGCCATGATCTCGGGCAGGGGGCTTATGGCTACACCTTC,TRBJ1-2,TRBD1,TRBV4-3,NA
CATSDLGQGGGELFF,TGTGCCACCAGTGATCTGGGACAGGGCGGCGGGGAGCTGTTTTTT,TRBJ2-2,TRBD1,TRBV24-1,few
CAWKGQGNTPQHF,TGTGCCTGGAAGGGACAGGGCAACACGCCCCAGCATTTT,TRBJ1-5,TRBD1,TRBV30,NA